The rows below give T cell receptor beta chains drawn from one sample of a study of blood T cell repertoires in COVID-19. Sequenced by immunoSEQ multiplex PCR; TCRdb stores in-frame clones only, minus some. The sample comprises approximately 360,000 clones, 90% of which are singletons, and 5% to 8.5% rests with the top ten. Sequencing used peripheral blood. The origin of the receptors is a man between 18 and 29 years old with active or convalescent COVID-19. Each CDR3 is given with its conserved first and last residue. A D gene is named only where the DNA matches it firmly. Not every row has a clone size; where given, it reads once, few, many or a size class.

. TRBJ2-7 TRBV27 . CASSLYTHSYEQYF TGTGCCAGCAGTCTGTACACGCACTCCTACGAGCAGTACTTC
. TRBJ1-2 TRBV5-4 TRBD1 CASSYTGGYGYTF TGTGCCAGCAGCTATACAGGGGGATATGGCTACACCTTC
. TRBJ2-1 TRBV15 TRBD2 CATSSGGALDEQFF TGTGCCACCAGCAGCGGGGGGGCCTTAGATGAGCAGTTCTTC
once TRBJ1-2 TRBV7-2 TRBD1 CASSQDRRNYGYTF TGTGCCAGCAGCCAGGACAGGCGTAACTATGGCTACACCTTC
. TRBJ2-4 TRBV11-2 . CASRAARGGSIQYF TGTGCCAGCAGGGCGGCTCGCGGGGGCTCCATTCAGTACTTC
. TRBJ1-5 TRBV27 TRBD1 CASRRDSYQPQHF TGTGCCAGCAGGCGGGACAGCTATCAGCCCCAGCATTTT
. TRBJ1-1 TRBV9 . CASSVVRDTEAFF TGTGCCAGCAGCGTAGTCAGGGACACTGAAGCTTTCTTT
. TRBJ2-7 TRBV15 . CATSRTQGRHYEQYF TGTGCCACCAGCAGGACTCAGGGGCGGCACTACGAGCAGTACTTC
. TRBJ2-3 TRBV27 TRBD2 CASSLWASGATTDTQYF TGTGCCAGCAGTTTATGGGCTAGCGGGGCGACCACAGATACGCAGTATTTT
. TRBJ2-3 TRBV4-3 . CASSPHMAASFTDTQYF TGCGCCAGCAGCCCCCACATGGCTGCAAGTTTTACAGATACGCAGTATTTT
. TRBJ2-7 TRBV4-1 . CASSQSRVDEQYF TGCGCCAGCAGCCAATCCAGGGTGGACGAGCAGTACTTC
. TRBJ1-1 TRBV5-1 . CASSLAYGSEAFF TGCGCCAGCAGCTTGGCCTACGGGTCTGAAGCTTTCTTT
. TRBJ2-7 TRBV27 TRBD1 CASRGGSSYEQYF TGTGCCAGCAGAGGGGGCAGCTCCTACGAGCAGTACTTC
. TRBJ1-1 TRBV4-2 . CASSQASTEAFF TGTGCCAGCAGCCAAGCCAGTACTGAAGCTTTCTTT
. TRBJ1-1 TRBV5-1 . CASSPGGVTEAFF TGCGCCAGCAGCCCCGGCGGGGTCACTGAAGCTTTCTTT
. TRBJ2-3 TRBV5-1 . CASSSPSTDTQYF TGCGCCAGCAGCTCCCCTAGCACAGATACGCAGTATTTT
. TRBJ1-2 TRBV5-1 TRBD1 CASSLSPPGQGADGYTF TGCGCCAGCAGCTTGTCACCCCCGGGACAGGGGGCGGATGGCTACACCTTC
. TRBJ2-1 TRBV28 TRBD2 CASGLAGVGYNEQFF TGTGCCAGTGGACTAGCGGGAGTTGGGTACAATGAGCAGTTCTTC
. TRBJ1-1 TRBV6-2/TRBV6-3 . CASSYSSAVRAFF TGTGCCAGCAGTTACTCGAGCGCGGTGCGAGCTTTCTTT
. TRBJ2-7 TRBV27 TRBD1 CASSTTGSEQYF TGTGCCAGCAGTACGACAGGGTCCGAGCAGTACTTC
. TRBJ2-5 TRBV11-2 TRBD2 CASSLVLAGGKETQYF TGTGCCAGCAGCTTAGTGCTAGCGGGGGGCAAAGAGACCCAGTACTTC
. TRBJ1-1 TRBV19 . CASSIRGSMNTEAFF TGTGCCAGTAGTATTAGGGGGAGCATGAACACTGAAGCTTTCTTT
. TRBJ1-1 TRBV9 . CASSATPSNLNTEAFF TGTGCCAGCAGCGCTACCCCATCAAACTTGAACACTGAAGCTTTCTTT
few TRBJ2-1 TRBV7-9 TRBD2 CASSFTSGANEQFF TGTGCCAGCAGCTTTACTAGCGGGGCGAATGAGCAGTTCTTC
. TRBJ1-4 TRBV15 . CATSRDPGFREKLFF TGTGCCACCAGCAGAGACCCAGGGTTTCGTGAAAAACTGTTTTTT
. TRBJ1-1 TRBV14 . CASSQRSGFTEAFF TGTGCCAGCAGCCAACGGTCGGGGTTCACTGAAGCTTTCTTT
. TRBJ2-3 TRBV21-1 . CASSNLAGTTDTQYF TGTGCCAGCAGCAACCTAGCGGGTACGACAGATACGCAGTATTTT
. TRBJ1-2 TRBV29-1 . CSVEDWQGGYGYTF TGCAGCGTTGAAGACTGGCAGGGAGGGTATGGCTACACCTTC
. TRBJ2-5 TRBV5-1 TRBD1 CASSWTGLAETQYF TGCGCCAGCAGCTGGACAGGGCTGGCAGAGACCCAGTACTTC
. TRBJ2-2 TRBV5-6 . CASSGEWLAGTGELFF TGTGCCAGCAGCGGAGAGTGGCTAGCTGGCACCGGGGAGCTGTTTTTT
. TRBJ2-3 TRBV6-6 TRBD2 CASSSGTSGKTDTQYF TGTGCCAGCAGTTCTGGGACTAGCGGGAAGACAGATACGCAGTATTTT
. TRBJ2-5 TRBV7-3 . CASSRSVQETQYF TGTGCCAGCAGCCGTAGCGTACAAGAGACCCAGTACTTC
. TRBJ1-5 TRBV27 TRBD1 CASSFTGAHQPQHF TGTGCCAGCAGTTTCACAGGGGCACATCAGCCCCAGCATTTT
. TRBJ2-7 TRBV18 TRBD1 CASSQDRGSEQYF TGTGCCAGCTCGCAAGACAGGGGGTCCGAGCAGTACTTC
. TRBJ2-5 TRBV27 . CASSPSLAGQTQYF TGTGCCAGCAGTCCCTCACTAGCTGGGCAGACCCAGTACTTC
. TRBJ2-7 TRBV2 TRBD1 CARGTGQQYEQYF TGTGCCAGGGGGACAGGGCAACAATACGAGCAGTACTTC
. TRBJ2-1 TRBV5-1 TRBD2 CASSFWGGNEQFF TGCGCCAGCAGCTTTTGGGGGGGCAATGAGCAGTTCTTC
. TRBJ2-5 TRBV28 . CASSLFPLETQYF TGTGCCAGCAGTTTATTCCCTCTAGAGACCCAGTACTTC
. TRBJ1-4 TRBV2 TRBD1 CASSPGTGFNEKLFF TGTGCCAGCAGCCCAGGGACAGGCTTTAATGAAAAACTGTTTTTT
. TRBJ2-5 TRBV7-9 . CASSMIEASMKTQYF TGTGCCAGCAGCATGATAGAGGCCTCCATGAAGACCCAGTACTTC
. TRBJ2-7 TRBV2 . CASSYGLLNYEQYF TGTGCCAGCAGTTACGGACTACTGAACTACGAGCAGTACTTC